The 22 T cell receptor beta chains listed next were all sequenced from one sample in a study of T cells in Graves' hyperthyroidism and ophthalmopathy. Regions amplified from RNA transcripts were the TCR beta CDR3 regions. HTBI primers were employed in a first-round RT-PCR of the TCR CDR3. TCRdb recomputed calls from the multiplex PCR reads with MiXCR, one row per CDR3 protein. Altogether fewer than 350,000 distinct CDR3 sequences are present, about an eighth being singletons, with the ten largest covering almost 8%. Material: blood. The source is a woman aged 25 to 39 with Graves' hyperthyroidism that later progressed to Graves' ophthalmopathy.

The sample holds many counts of this clonotype. This sequence joins TRBV19 and TRBJ2-2, with 7 positions matching TRBD1. J gave up 0 bases and V 6 bases, and 7 bases lay outside the gene matches. The CDR3 has 16 amino acids. Germline-derived CDR1 and CDR2 are LNHDA and SQIVND (reference sequence). CDR3 bases: TGTGCCAGTAGGAAAGGGACAGCCTCGAACACCGGGGAGCTGTTTTTT. As protein: CASRKGTASNTGELFF. The whole variable domain, filled in from reference TRBV19 and TRBJ2-2, reads DGGITQSPKYLFRKEGQNVTLSCEQNLNHDAMYWYRQDPGQGLRLIYYSQIVNDFQKGDIAEGYSVSREKKESFPLTVTSAQKNPTAFYLCASRKGTASNTGELFFGEGSRLTVL.

Note on this clonotype: At one end, the junction sequence differs from germline, possibly due to a read error. The chain is built from TRBV10-3 and TRBJ2-1, with no clear D. Per germline, CDR1 ENHRY and CDR2 SYGVKD. The CDR3 covers 12 residues. CDR3 region: CAISARGSEQLF. The CDR3 DNA sequence: TGTGCCATCAGCGCGCGAGGCTCTGAGCAGCTCTTC.

The chain uses TRBV4-1 and TRBJ2-4; D is undetermined. Deletions cut 4 bases from V and 0 bases from J, with 19 bases between. This CDR3 has 18 residues. CDR1 is MGHRA, CDR2 YSYEKL, per germline. As DNA, the CDR3 is TGCGCCAGCAGCCCCCTACCCGACGTTTCGGAAGCCAAAAACATTCAGTACTTC. Its translation is CASSPLPDVSEAKNIQYF.

This clonotype occurred many times. The rearrangement links TRBV15 to TRBJ2-1, with TRBD2 as a possible D gene (7 bases). Trimming pared 0 bases from V and 0 bases from J, leaving 15 bases between. Germline CDR1 LNHNV, CDR2 YYDKDF (reference sequence). The CDR3 runs 18 residues. This chain's CDR3 is CATSRERGGLSSYNEQFF. CDR3 nucleotide sequence: TGTGCCACCAGCAGAGAGAGGGGGGGATTGAGCTCCTACAATGAGCAGTTCTTC.

The gene calls are TRBV6-1 and TRBJ2-1; 7 nucleotides agree with TRBD2. Germline CDR1 reads MNHNS; CDR2 reads SASEGT. V dropped 0 bases and J dropped 7; count of bases not matched to a gene: 6. CDR3 length: 15 residues. The CDR3 loop reads CASSEAGTILNEQFF. CDR3 DNA sequence: TGTGCCAGCAGTGAAGCAGGGACTATTTTAAATGAGCAGTTCTTC.

This clonotype came up many times. The J gene is TRBJ2-3, the V gene TRBV27; TRBD2 might be the D (6 bases). The CDR3 spans 14 residues. V was pared by 2 bases and J by 4 bases, with 10 bases between. CDR1 MNHEY and CDR2 SMNVEV come from the germline V gene (reference sequence). DNA of the CDR3: TGTGCCAGCAGTTTAGGCGGGGAAGCAGATACGCAGTATTTT. Residues: CASSLGGEADTQYF.

This clonotype has a count of ten or more. The rearrangement links TRBV20-1 to TRBJ2-7; TRBD2 matches at 7 bases. CDR3 length: 14 residues. Looked up from germline, CDR1 is DFQATT and CDR2 is SNEGSKA (reference sequence). Losses at the gene ends were 3 bases for V and 2 bases for J; bases not matched to a gene: 7. CDR3 coding DNA: TGCAGTGCTAGCTCCAGCGGGATTCCCTACGAGCAGTACTTC. Encoded protein: CSASSSGIPYEQYF.

This clonotype was counted many times. The chain combines TRBV20-1 with TRBJ1-1; D remains unclear. Germline CDR1 reads DFQATT; CDR2 reads SNEGSKA (reference sequence). The CDR3 covers 12 residues. The V end lost 1 base, the J end lost 1 base, and 4 bases lay between the germline ends. This chain's CDR3 is CSARVGNTEAFF. CDR3 DNA: TGCAGTGCTAGAGTGGGGAACACTGAAGCTTTCTTT.

This clonotype has a count of ten or more. The chain uses TRBV9 and TRBJ2-7, with 7 bases aligning to TRBD2. The length of the CDR3 is 13 residues. Germline CDR1 and CDR2: SGDLS and YYNGEE. V dropped 4 bases and J dropped 5; count of bases not matched to a gene: 6. The CDR3 DNA is TGTGCCAGCAGCCCTCGCGGGAGCCACGAGCAGTACTTC. It translates to CASSPRGSHEQYF.

This clonotype was seen a few times. The chain combines TRBV6-1 with TRBJ2-3; the D gene is possibly TRBD1 (6 bases). The CDR3 contains 15 residues. Germline values: CDR1 MNHNS, CDR2 SASEGT. The V end was cut by 7 bases, the J end by 6 bases, with 20 bases between. CDR3 nucleotides: TGTGCCAGCAATCAGGGGATCGGCCAGGCGGATACGCAGTATTTT. As protein: CASNQGIGQADTQYF.

This clonotype came up many times. The chain has TRBV24-1 and TRBJ2-1, with a tentative D call TRBD2 (5 bases). This CDR3 is built from 13 residues. Deletions cut 7 bases from V and 3 bases from J, with 9 bases between. CDR1 and CDR2 from the germline V gene are KGHDR and SFDVKD. In DNA form, the CDR3 reads TGTGCCACCAGCGGGATCGGCTACAATGAGCAGTTCTTC. Amino acids: CATSGIGYNEQFF.

The chain combines TRBV20-1 with TRBJ2-5; no reliable D call. The length of the CDR3 is 13 residues. V was trimmed by 6 bases and J by 0 bases, leaving 11 bases between them. CDR1 and CDR2 from the germline V gene are DFQATT and SNEGSKA (reference sequence). The CDR3 sequence is CSAPRGDQETQYF. The CDR3 DNA reads TGCAGTGCGCCCCGTGGGGACCAAGAGACCCAGTACTTC.

V gene TRBV14 combines with J gene TRBJ2-7, with 7 bases lining up with TRBD2. The CDR3 runs to 15 residues. Germline values: CDR1 SGHDN, CDR2 FVKESK. J lost 6 bases, V lost 2 bases, and 10 bases had no gene match. In nucleotides, the CDR3 is TGTGCCAGCAGCCAAATCGCGCGGGAGTTGGGCGAGCAGTACTTC. This encodes CASSQIARELGEQYF.

This clonotype was counted ten times or more. The chain combines TRBV24-1 with TRBJ2-7; a possible D gene is TRBD1 (5 bases). Deletions cut 3 bases from V and 5 bases from J, with 13 bases between. The CDR3 has 14 amino acids. The germline CDR1 and CDR2 sequences are KGHDR and SFDVKD. The DNA for the CDR3 is TGTGCCACCAGTGATCCCAGGGTGGAGAACGAGCAGTACTTC. Translation: CATSDPRVENEQYF.

Many counts were recorded for this clonotype. This chain uses TRBV9 with TRBJ1-5, with unresolved D. V lost 0 bases, J lost 5 bases, and 6 bases lay in between. Germline V gene lookup returns CDR1 SGDLS and CDR2 YYNGEE. This CDR3 has 13 amino acids. CDR3 amino acids: CASSVGPDQPQHF. CDR3 DNA sequence: TGTGCCAGCAGCGTAGGTCCTGATCAGCCCCAGCATTTT.

This clonotype was seen ten or more times. V usage is TRBV7-3 and J usage is TRBJ2-7, with a weak D call TRBD2 (5 bases). Trimming shortened V by 5 bases and J by 3 bases, and 11 bases separated the two germline ends. Germline V gene data show CDR1 as SGHTA and CDR2 as FQGTGA. This CDR3 spans 13 amino acids. CDR3 nucleotides: TGTGCCAGCAGCCCGCTAGGAGGCTACGAGCAGTACTTC. Its translation is CASSPLGGYEQYF.

Ten or more counts support this clonotype. This sequence joins TRBV29-1 and TRBJ2-7, with TRBD1 matching over 7 bases. The CDR3 extends over 15 amino acids. CDR1 is SQVTM, CDR2 ANQGSEA, per germline. V gave up 6 bases and J gave up 0 bases; unmatched junction bases: 11. CDR3 sequence reads: CSVLPGTDFSYEQYF. The CDR3 coding sequence is TGCAGCGTGCTTCCCGGGACAGACTTCTCCTACGAGCAGTACTTC.

This clonotype has a count of ten or more. The chain employs TRBV11-3 and TRBJ2-3; 11 positions agree with TRBD2. The length of the CDR3 is 16 residues. CDR1 is SGHNT and CDR2 is YENEEA in the germline V gene. Trimming at V came to 5 bases and at J to 4 bases, leaving 8 bases not matched to a gene. CDR3 DNA sequence: TGTGCCAGCAGCCTTCGTAGCGGGAGGGCCTCAGATACGCAGTATTTT. Translation: CASSLRSGRASDTQYF. Full variable domain (outside the CDR3, taken from reference TRBV11-3 and TRBJ2-3): EAGVVQSPRYKIIEKKQPVAFWCNPISGHNTLYWYLQNLGQGPELLIRYENEEAVDDSQLPKDRFSAERLKGVDSTLKIQPAELGDSAVYLCASSLRSGRASDTQYFGPGTRLTVL.

Here the CDR3 reads CAWSELRTAAYEQYF. DNA for the CDR3: TGTGCCTGGAGTGAACTTAGGACAGCCGCCTACGAGCAGTACTTC. The chain joins TRBV30 to TRBJ2-7; possibly TRBD1 for D (6 bases). CDR1 is GTSNPN, CDR2 SVGIG, per germline (reference sequence). The CDR3 spans 15 residues. V was cut by 1 base and J by 2 bases, with 15 bases left in between.

This clonotype occurred many times. V gene TRBV7-2 combines with J gene TRBJ2-1, with TRBD2 matching 9 bases. Germline V gene lookup returns CDR1 SGHTA and CDR2 FQGNSA. This CDR3 contains 16 residues. The junction had 3 bases not matched to a gene; V was cut back by 1 base and J by 2 bases. For the CDR3, the DNA is TGTGCCAGCAGCTTAGTGGCGGGAGGGCCCTACAATGAGCAGTTCTTC. It translates to CASSLVAGGPYNEQFF.

This clonotype occurred a few times. DNA for the CDR3: TGCGCCAGCAGCCATGCCGCAGTAGCTAACTATGGCTACACCTTC. This codes for CASSHAAVANYGYTF. The chain combines TRBV4-3 with TRBJ1-2; D is uncertain. Between the trimmed V and J ends, which lost 3 bases and 0 bases, there was a span of 11 bases. Germline lookup yields CDR1 LGHNA and CDR2 YSLEER. The CDR3 has 15 residues.

There are many counts of this clonotype. V and J are TRBV12-3 or TRBV12-4 and TRBJ1-5; D is possibly TRBD1 (6 bases). Trimming left V 7 bases short and J 2 bases short, with 18 bases between. The CDR3 contains 16 residues. CDR3 sequence (DNA): TGTGCCAGCAAAACCGGGGGCGCGTGGGGCAATCAGCCCCAGCATTTT. Translating it yields CASKTGGAWGNQPQHF.